Sequencing of this TCR beta chain was carried out in a study of T cell repertoires in cytomegalovirus infection. TCRdb re-derived calls from the reads in MiXCR, one entry per CDR3 protein. The table lists just under 550,000 distinct CDR3 sequences, 26% of them singletons. Trimming at V came to 4 bases and at J to 5 bases, leaving 8 bases not matched to a gene. The length of the CDR3 is 16 residues. Germline assignment: CDR1 MGHRA and CDR2 YSYEKL. The V call is TRBV4-1, the J call TRBJ2-2, with 9 bases that match TRBD1. The source of this sequence is a human donor in good health (CMV status not recorded). Some clones in this sample may be carry-over from other donors' samples. The sample consisted of PBMCs. The DNA of the CDR3 is TGCGCCAGCAGCCGACCCCCGGGACAGGGAACCGGGGAGCTGTTTTTT. It is translated as CASSRPPGQGTGELFF.